This is a list of T cell receptor beta chains from one sample in a study of response to subunit inactivated influenza vaccine. TCRdb re-derived calls from the RT-PCR reads in MiXCR, one entry per CDR3 protein. The repertoire holds a few hundred thousand distinct CDR3 sequences, with around 20% as singletons. This material consisted of PBMCs from blood, taken about 19 months after vaccination. The source is a man between 50 and 75 years old who received an inactivated influenza vaccine. CDR3s include the opening cysteine and the closing phenylalanine or tryptophan. Each record gives: J gene, V gene, CDR3 protein.

>TRBJ2-5|TRBV20-1
CSAKPSGGVETQYF
>TRBJ2-7|TRBV29-1
CSAGAGTGHYEQYF
>TRBJ1-5|TRBV24-1
CATSEGVYGNQPQHF
>TRBJ2-5|TRBV7-2
CASSLELAQETQYF
>TRBJ1-5|TRBV27
CASSFVSNQPQHF
>TRBJ1-5|TRBV12-3/TRBV12-4
CASSPREGGPQPQHF
>TRBJ1-2|TRBV20-1
CSAHAPGVYGYTF
>TRBJ1-5|TRBV28
CASRMGTGGNQPQHF
>TRBJ1-3|TRBV29-1
CSVSGGNTIYF
>TRBJ2-1|TRBV4-3
CASSQDLASGHYNEQFF
>TRBJ2-7|TRBV19
CASSKPGQGYYEQYF
>TRBJ1-4|TRBV5-1
CASSRGTHATNEKLFF
>TRBJ2-5|TRBV29-1
CSVRAGVVQETQYF
>TRBJ1-1|TRBV4-3
CASSPDRGVTEAFF
>TRBJ1-3|TRBV29-1
CSATGGSGNTIYF
>TRBJ1-1|TRBV20-1
CSARAQGFPEAFF
>TRBJ1-1|TRBV7-6
CASSLAVGGVFTEAFF